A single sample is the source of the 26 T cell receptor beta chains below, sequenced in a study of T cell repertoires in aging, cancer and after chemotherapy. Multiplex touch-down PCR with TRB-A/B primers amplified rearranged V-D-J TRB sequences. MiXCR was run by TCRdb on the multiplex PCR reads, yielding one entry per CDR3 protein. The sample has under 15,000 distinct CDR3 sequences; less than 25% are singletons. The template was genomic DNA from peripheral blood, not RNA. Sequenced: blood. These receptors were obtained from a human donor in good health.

As DNA, the CDR3 is TGTGCCAGCAGCAACGGACAGGGGGTCTATGGCTACACCTTC. It codes for CASSNGQGVYGYTF. The rearrangement joins TRBV5-4 to TRBJ1-2; 10 nucleotides align to TRBD1. The CDR3 runs to 14 residues. The germline CDR1 and CDR2 sequences are SGHNT and YYREEE (reference sequence). Trimming took 4 bases from V and 4 from J; bases not matched to a gene: 4.

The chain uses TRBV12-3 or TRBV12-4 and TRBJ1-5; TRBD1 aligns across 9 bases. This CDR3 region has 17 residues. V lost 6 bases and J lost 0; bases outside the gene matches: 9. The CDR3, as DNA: TGTGCCAGCAGCCTAGACAGGGGGGGGTCTAGCAATCAGCCCCAGCATTTT. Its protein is CASSLDRGGSSNQPQHF.

The CDR3 reads CASSTTSGGDYNEQFF. Here the CDR3 DNA reads TGTGCCAGTAGTACAACTAGCGGGGGGGATTACAATGAGCAGTTCTTC. V usage is TRBV19 and J usage is TRBJ2-1; 13 bases align to TRBD2. The V and J ends lost 4 bases and 4 bases, in that order; junction bases with no gene match: 4. CDR3 length equals 16 residues. Germline V gives CDR1 LNHDA, CDR2 SQIVND (reference sequence).

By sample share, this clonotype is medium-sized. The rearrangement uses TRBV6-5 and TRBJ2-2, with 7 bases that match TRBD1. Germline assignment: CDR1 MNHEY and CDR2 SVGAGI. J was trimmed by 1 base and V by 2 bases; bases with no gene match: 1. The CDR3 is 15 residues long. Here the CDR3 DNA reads TGTGCCAGCAGTTACGGGGACAGGAACACCGGGGAGCTGTTTTTT. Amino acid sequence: CASSYGDRNTGELFF.

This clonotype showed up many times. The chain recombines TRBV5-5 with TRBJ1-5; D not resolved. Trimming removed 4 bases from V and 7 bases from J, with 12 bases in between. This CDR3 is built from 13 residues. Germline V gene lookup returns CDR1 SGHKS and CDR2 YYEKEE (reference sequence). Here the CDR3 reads CASSAFGGQPQHF. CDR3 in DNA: TGTGCCAGCAGCGCCTTTGGTGGCCAGCCCCAGCATTTT.

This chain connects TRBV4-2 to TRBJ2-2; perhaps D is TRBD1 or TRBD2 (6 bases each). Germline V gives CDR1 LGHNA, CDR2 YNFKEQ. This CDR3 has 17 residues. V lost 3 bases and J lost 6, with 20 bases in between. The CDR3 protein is CASSHGGPLVGAGELFF. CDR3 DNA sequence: TGTGCCAGCAGCCACGGGGGCCCACTAGTCGGGGCCGGGGAGCTGTTTTTT.

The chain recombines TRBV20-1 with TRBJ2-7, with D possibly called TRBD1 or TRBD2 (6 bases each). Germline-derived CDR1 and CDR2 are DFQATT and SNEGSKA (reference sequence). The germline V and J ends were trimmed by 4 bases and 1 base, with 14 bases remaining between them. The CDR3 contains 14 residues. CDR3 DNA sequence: TGCAGTGCTATGGAAGGGGGAGGTTCCTACGAGCAGTACTTC. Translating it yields CSAMEGGGSYEQYF.

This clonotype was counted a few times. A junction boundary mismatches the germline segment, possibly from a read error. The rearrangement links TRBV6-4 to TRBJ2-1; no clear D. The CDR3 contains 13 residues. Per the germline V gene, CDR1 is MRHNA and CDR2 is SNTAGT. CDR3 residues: CASSYSTYNEQFF. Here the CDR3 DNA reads TGTGCCAGCAGTTACTCGACCTACAATGAGCAGTTCTTC.

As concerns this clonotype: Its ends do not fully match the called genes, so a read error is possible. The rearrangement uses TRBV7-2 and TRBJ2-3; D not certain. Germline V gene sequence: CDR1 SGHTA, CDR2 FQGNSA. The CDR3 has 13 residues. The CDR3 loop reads CASSLAQGDTQYF. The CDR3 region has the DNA TGTGCTAGCAGCTTGGCCCAAGGAGATACGCAGTATTTT.

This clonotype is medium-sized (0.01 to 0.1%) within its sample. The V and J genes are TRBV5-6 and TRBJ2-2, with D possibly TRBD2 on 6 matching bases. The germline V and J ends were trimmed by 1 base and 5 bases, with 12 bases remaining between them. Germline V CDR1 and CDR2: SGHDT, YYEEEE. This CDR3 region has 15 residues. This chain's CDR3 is CASSLLIRGTGELFF. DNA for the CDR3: TGTGCCAGCAGCTTGCTGATACGGGGGACCGGGGAGCTGTTTTTT.

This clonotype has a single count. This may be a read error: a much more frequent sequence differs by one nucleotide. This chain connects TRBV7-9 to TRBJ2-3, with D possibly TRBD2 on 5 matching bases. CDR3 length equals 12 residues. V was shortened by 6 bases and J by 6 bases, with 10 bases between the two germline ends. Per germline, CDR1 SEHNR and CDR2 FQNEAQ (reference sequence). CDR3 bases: TGTGCCAGCAGACTAGGGTACGATACGCAGTATTTT. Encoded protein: CASRLGYDTQYF. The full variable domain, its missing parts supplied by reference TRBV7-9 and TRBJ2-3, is DTGVSQNPRHKITKRGQNVTFRCDPISEHNRLYWYRQTLGQGPEFLTYFQNEAQLEKSRLLSDRFSAERPKGSFSTLEIQRTEQGDSAMYLCASRLGYDTQYFGPGTRLTVL.

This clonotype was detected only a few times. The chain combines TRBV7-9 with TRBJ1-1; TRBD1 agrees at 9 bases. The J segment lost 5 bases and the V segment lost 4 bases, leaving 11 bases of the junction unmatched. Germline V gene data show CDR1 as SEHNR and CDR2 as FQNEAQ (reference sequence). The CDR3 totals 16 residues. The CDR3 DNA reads TGTGCCAGCAGCTCCTCCGGGACAGGGAAGACAACTGAAGCTTTCTTT. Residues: CASSSSGTGKTTEAFF. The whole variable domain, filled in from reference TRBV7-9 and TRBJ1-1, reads DTGVSQNPRHKITKRGQNVTFRCDPISEHNRLYWYRQTLGQGPEFLTYFQNEAQLEKSRLLSDRFSAERPKGSFSTLEIQRTEQGDSAMYLCASSSSGTGKTTEAFFGQGTRLTVV.

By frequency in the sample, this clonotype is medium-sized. The CDR3 DNA follows: TGTGCCAGCAGTTTGGGCGCTGGAAAACTGTTTTTT. Translating gives CASSLGAGKLFF. The chain couples TRBV6-5 to TRBJ1-4; D not certain. CDR1 and CDR2 from the germline V gene are MNHEY and SVGAGI. V was trimmed by 4 bases and J by 10 bases, leaving 10 bases between them. CDR3 length: 12 residues.

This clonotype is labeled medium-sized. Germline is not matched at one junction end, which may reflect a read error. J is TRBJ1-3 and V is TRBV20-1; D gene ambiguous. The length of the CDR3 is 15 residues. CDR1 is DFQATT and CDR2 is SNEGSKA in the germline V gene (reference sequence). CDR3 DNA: TGCAGTGCTAGAGAACCACGACTCTCTGGACACACCATATATTTT. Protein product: CSAREPRLSGHTIYF.

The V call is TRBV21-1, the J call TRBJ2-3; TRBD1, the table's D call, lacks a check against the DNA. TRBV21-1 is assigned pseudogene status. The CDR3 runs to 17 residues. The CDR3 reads CASSFPPGQGFGDTQYF. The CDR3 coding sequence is TGTGCCAGCAGCTTTCCGCCGGGACAGGGGTTTGGGGATACGCAGTATTTT.

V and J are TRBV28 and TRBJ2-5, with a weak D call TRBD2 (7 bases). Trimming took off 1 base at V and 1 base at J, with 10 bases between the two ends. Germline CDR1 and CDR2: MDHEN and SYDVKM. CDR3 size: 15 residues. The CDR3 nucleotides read TGTGCCAGCAGTTTATCGGGGGGCGCCCAAGAGACCCAGTACTTC. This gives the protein CASSLSGGAQETQYF.

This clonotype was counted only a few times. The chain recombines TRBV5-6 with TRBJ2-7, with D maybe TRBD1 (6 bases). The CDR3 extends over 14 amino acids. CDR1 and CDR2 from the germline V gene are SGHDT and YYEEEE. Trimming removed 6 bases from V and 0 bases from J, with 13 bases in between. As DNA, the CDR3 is TGTGCCAGCAAAACCGGACAGTTCTCCTACGAGCAGTACTTC. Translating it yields CASKTGQFSYEQYF.

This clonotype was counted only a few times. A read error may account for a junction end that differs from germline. CDR3 coding DNA: TGCGCCAGCAGCCAAGAGTTTAGCGGGGGTGCGGATACGCAGTATTTT. Its protein is CASSQEFSGGADTQYF. The chain employs TRBV5-4 and TRBJ2-3, with 9 bases identical to TRBD2. This CDR3 contains 16 residues. Germline V gene lookup returns CDR1 SGHNT and CDR2 YYREEE (reference sequence).

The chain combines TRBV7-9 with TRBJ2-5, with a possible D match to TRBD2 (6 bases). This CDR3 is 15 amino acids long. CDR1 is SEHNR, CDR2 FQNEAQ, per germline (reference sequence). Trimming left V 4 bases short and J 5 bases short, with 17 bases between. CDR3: CASSYWPSVGETQYF. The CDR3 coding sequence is TGTGCCAGCAGCTACTGGCCTAGCGTAGGGGAGACCCAGTACTTC.

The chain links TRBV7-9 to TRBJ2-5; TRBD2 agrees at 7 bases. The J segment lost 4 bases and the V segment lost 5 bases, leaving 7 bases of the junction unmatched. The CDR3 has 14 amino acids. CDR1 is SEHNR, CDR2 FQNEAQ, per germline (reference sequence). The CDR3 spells CASSGTTQGETQYF. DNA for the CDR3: TGTGCCAGCAGCGGGACTACCCAAGGAGAGACCCAGTACTTC.

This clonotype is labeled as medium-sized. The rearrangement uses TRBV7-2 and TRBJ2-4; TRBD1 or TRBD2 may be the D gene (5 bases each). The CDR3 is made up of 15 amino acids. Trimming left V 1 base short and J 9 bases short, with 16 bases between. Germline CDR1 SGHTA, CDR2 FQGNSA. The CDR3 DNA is TGTGCCAGCAGCTTAGTGGGGACGATCCAATCCATTCAGTACTTC. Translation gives CASSLVGTIQSIQYF.

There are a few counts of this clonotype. CDR3 coding DNA: TGTGCCAGCTCACCACCCCCCAGGGGGACTGAAGCTTTCTTT. Residues: CASSPPPRGTEAFF. The rearrangement links TRBV18 to TRBJ1-1; 7 bases agree with TRBD1. V trimming: 0 bases; J trimming: 5 bases; junction bases outside the gene matches: 3. The germline CDR1 and CDR2 sequences are KGHSH and LQKENI. The CDR3 consists of 14 residues.

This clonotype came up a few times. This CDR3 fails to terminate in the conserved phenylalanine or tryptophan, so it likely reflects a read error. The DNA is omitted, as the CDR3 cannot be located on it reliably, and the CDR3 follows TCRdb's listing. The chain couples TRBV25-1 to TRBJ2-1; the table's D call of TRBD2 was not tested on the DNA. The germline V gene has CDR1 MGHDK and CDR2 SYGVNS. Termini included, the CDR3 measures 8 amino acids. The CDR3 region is CASFHPSI.

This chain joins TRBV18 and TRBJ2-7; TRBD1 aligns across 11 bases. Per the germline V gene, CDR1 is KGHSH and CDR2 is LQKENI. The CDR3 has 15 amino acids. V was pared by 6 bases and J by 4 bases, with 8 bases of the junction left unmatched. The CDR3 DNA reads TGTGCCAGCTCCGGAGGACAGGGGGCTCTGTACGAGCAGTACTTC. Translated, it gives CASSGGQGALYEQYF.

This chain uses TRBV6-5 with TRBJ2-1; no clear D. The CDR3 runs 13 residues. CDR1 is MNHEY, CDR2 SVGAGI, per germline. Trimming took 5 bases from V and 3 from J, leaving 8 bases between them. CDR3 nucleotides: TGTGCCAGCAGTAAAACTTTCTACAATGAGCAGTTCTTC. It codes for CASSKTFYNEQFF.

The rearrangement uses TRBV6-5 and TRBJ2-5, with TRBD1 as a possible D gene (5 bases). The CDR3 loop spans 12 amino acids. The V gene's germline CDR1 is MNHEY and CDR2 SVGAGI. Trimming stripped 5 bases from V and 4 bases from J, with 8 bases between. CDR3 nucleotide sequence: TGTGCCAGCAGTGAAACAGGAGAGACCCAGTACTTC. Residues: CASSETGETQYF.